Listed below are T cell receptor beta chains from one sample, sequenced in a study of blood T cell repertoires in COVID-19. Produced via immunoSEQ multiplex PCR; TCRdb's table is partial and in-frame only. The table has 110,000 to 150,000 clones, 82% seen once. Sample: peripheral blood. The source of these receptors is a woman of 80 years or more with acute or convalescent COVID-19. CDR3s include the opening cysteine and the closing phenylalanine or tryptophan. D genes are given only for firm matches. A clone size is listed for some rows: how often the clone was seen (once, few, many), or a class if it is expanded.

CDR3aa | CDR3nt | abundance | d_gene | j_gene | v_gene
CASSPLDRAGKLFF | TGTGCCAGCAGCCCCCTGGATCGGGCGGGAAAACTGTTTTTT | - | - | TRBJ1-4 | TRBV6-5
CASSPGGNRADTQYF | TGTGCCAGCAGCCCCGGCGGAAACAGGGCAGATACGCAGTATTTT | - | - | TRBJ2-3 | TRBV7-9
CATSKGQGIYEQYF | TGTGCCACCAGCAAGGGACAGGGTATCTACGAGCAGTACTTC | - | TRBD1 | TRBJ2-7 | TRBV15
CASSTRGEGGETQYF | TGTGCCAGCTCCACCCGAGGGGAGGGCGGAGAGACCCAGTACTTC | - | TRBD2 | TRBJ2-5 | TRBV28
CAISESGGIQPQHF | TGTGCCATCAGTGAGTCTGGGGGCATTCAGCCCCAGCATTTT | - | - | TRBJ1-5 | TRBV10-3
CAWGRNNSPLHF | TGTGCCTGGGGGAGAAATAATTCACCCCTCCACTTT | few | - | TRBJ1-6 | TRBV30
CASSDDQGFTDTQYF | TGTGCCAGCAGTGATGATCAGGGATTCACAGATACGCAGTATTTT | - | - | TRBJ2-3 | TRBV2
CAWGEESNQPQHF | TGTGCCTGGGGCGAGGAGAGCAATCAGCCCCAGCATTTT | - | - | TRBJ1-5 | TRBV30
CASSFGTSYLAGELFF | TGTGCCAGCAGCTTCGGGACTAGCTATCTGGCCGGGGAGCTGTTTTTT | - | TRBD2 | TRBJ2-2 | TRBV7-2
CASSINRGGEKLFF | TGTGCCAGCAGCATTAACAGGGGGGGCGAAAAACTGTTTTTT | - | TRBD1 | TRBJ1-4 | TRBV5-4
CASSSIPPQETQYF | TGCGCCAGCAGCTCAATCCCCCCCCAAGAGACCCAGTACTTC | - | - | TRBJ2-5 | TRBV5-1
CASSFEIASGSISYEQYF | TGCGCCAGCAGCTTCGAAATTGCAAGCGGGAGTATCTCCTACGAGCAGTACTTC | - | TRBD2 | TRBJ2-7 | TRBV5-1
CASSQRLGQGTEAFF | TGTGCCAGCAGCCAGCGACTTGGTCAGGGCACTGAAGCTTTCTTT | few | - | TRBJ1-1 | TRBV3-1/TRBV3-2
CASSSDRSGTGELFF | TGTGCCAGCAGTTCGGACAGGTCCGGCACCGGGGAGCTGTTTTTT | once | TRBD1 | TRBJ2-2 | TRBV27
CASSLGAGTEAFF | TGTGCCAGCAGCTTAGGTGCAGGAACTGAAGCTTTCTTT | - | - | TRBJ1-1 | TRBV7-9
CASSPLAPSISNNEQFF | TGTGCCAGCTCACCCCTTGCCCCAAGCATCTCCAACAATGAGCAGTTCTTC | - | - | TRBJ2-1 | TRBV18
CASSSPGQGAGTQYF | TGTGCCAGCAGCTCGCCGGGACAGGGGGCAGGTACGCAGTATTTT | - | TRBD1 | TRBJ2-3 | TRBV7-9
CASSLRGGREQYF | TGTGCCAGCAGCTTGAGGGGGGGACGCGAGCAGTACTTC | - | - | TRBJ2-7 | TRBV5-4
CASSPRLAGAQETQYF | TGCGCCAGCAGCCCAAGACTAGCGGGGGCCCAAGAGACCCAGTACTTC | - | TRBD2 | TRBJ2-5 | TRBV5-1
CASIKLAGNEQFF | TGTGCCAGCATTAAACTAGCGGGCAATGAGCAGTTCTTC | - | TRBD2 | TRBJ2-1 | TRBV2
CASSYGQAGGYTF | TGTGCCAGCAGTTACGGGCAGGCGGGTGGCTACACCTTC | - | - | TRBJ1-2 | TRBV6-6
CASSFHVAGGHSGETQYF | TGTGCCAGCAGCTTTCATGTAGCGGGGGGGCATTCGGGAGAGACCCAGTACTTC | - | TRBD2 | TRBJ2-5 | TRBV5-4
CAISEDRYTDTQYF | TGTGCCATCAGTGAGGACAGGTACACAGATACGCAGTATTTT | once | - | TRBJ2-3 | TRBV10-3
CATSDLAGEQYF | TGTGCCACCAGTGATCTTGCAGGCGAGCAGTACTTC | few | - | TRBJ2-7 | TRBV24-1
CASSPDVGGMKAFF | TGTGCCAGCAGCCCTGACGTGGGAGGGATGAAAGCTTTCTTT | - | - | TRBJ1-1 | TRBV7-8
CASRNSGPAHEQYF | TGTGCCAGCAGGAATAGCGGGCCAGCCCACGAGCAGTACTTC | - | TRBD2 | TRBJ2-7 | TRBV28
CASSQTTYEQYF | TGTGCCAGCTCACAGACAACCTACGAGCAGTACTTC | - | - | TRBJ2-7 | TRBV18
CASSLLFVGTGGIGTEAFF | TGTGCCAGCAGCTTGTTATTCGTTGGGACGGGGGGCATAGGGACTGAAGCTTTCTTT | - | - | TRBJ1-1 | TRBV5-5
CASSESRVGNSPLHF | TGTGCCAGCAGTGAATCCAGGGTCGGTAATTCACCCCTCCACTTT | - | - | TRBJ1-6 | TRBV2
CASSEAGWVPKNIQYF | TGTGCCAGCAGTGAAGCCGGGTGGGTCCCCAAAAACATTCAGTACTTC | - | - | TRBJ2-4 | TRBV6-1
CASSSSLGGPSYGYTF | TGTGCCAGCAGCTCCTCGCTGGGGGGGCCGAGCTATGGCTACACCTTC | few | - | TRBJ1-2 | TRBV5-4
CASRQDRDVGEAFF | TGTGCCAGCCGCCAGGACAGGGACGTTGGTGAAGCTTTCTTT | - | TRBD1 | TRBJ1-1 | TRBV3-1/TRBV3-2
CASSPDYSNQPQHF | TGTGCCAGCTCACCAGACTATAGCAATCAGCCCCAGCATTTT | few | - | TRBJ1-5 | TRBV18
CASSRGTGIWFQETQYF | TGCGCCAGCAGCAGAGGGACAGGGATCTGGTTTCAAGAGACCCAGTACTTC | - | TRBD1 | TRBJ2-5 | TRBV5-1
CASSSTRRLSGGRTDTQYF | TGTGCCAGCAGCTCTACCCGCCGGCTTAGCGGGGGCCGCACAGATACGCAGTATTTT | - | TRBD2 | TRBJ2-3 | TRBV11-2
CAGTGQGNEKLFF | TGTGCCGGCACTGGGCAGGGGAATGAAAAACTGTTTTTT | - | - | TRBJ1-4 | TRBV27
CASSSRLAGDTYNEQFF | TGTGCCAGCAGCTCGCGACTAGCGGGGGACACCTACAATGAGCAGTTCTTC | - | TRBD2 | TRBJ2-1 | TRBV7-3
CASSEPDRGGGYTF | TGCGCCAGCAGCGAGCCGGACAGGGGAGGTGGCTACACCTTC | - | TRBD1 | TRBJ1-2 | TRBV5-1
CASSAGVLGAREKLFF | TGCGCCAGCAGCGCCGGAGTCCTCGGAGCGCGGGAAAAACTGTTTTTT | few | - | TRBJ1-4 | TRBV5-1
CASSLAGTSGRDTQYF | TGTGCCAGTAGTCTTGCCGGGACTAGCGGGAGAGATACGCAGTATTTT | - | TRBD2 | TRBJ2-3 | TRBV19
CASSFSGGFPYEQYF | TGTGCCAGCAGCTTTTCGGGGGGTTTTCCCTACGAGCAGTACTTC | - | TRBD2 | TRBJ2-7 | TRBV5-5
CASSLNRGTEAFF | TGTGCCAGCAGCTTAAACAGGGGCACTGAAGCTTTCTTT | - | TRBD1 | TRBJ1-1 | TRBV7-7
CASSLGGGVIGELFF | TGTGCCAGCAGCTTAGGCGGGGGGGTGATCGGGGAGCTGTTTTTT | - | TRBD2 | TRBJ2-2 | TRBV11-1
CATTLTAGTEAFF | TGTGCCACCACCCTAACGGCGGGCACTGAAGCTTTCTTT | - | - | TRBJ1-1 | TRBV15
CASSSLRGGDQETQYF | TGTGCCAGCAGTTCTCTCCGTGGAGGAGACCAAGAGACCCAGTACTTC | - | - | TRBJ2-5 | TRBV6-5
CASLGLTGHNSPLHF | TGTGCCAGCCTCGGTCTTACAGGGCATAATTCACCCCTCCACTTT | - | - | TRBJ1-6 | TRBV2
CASSNNNYGYTF | TGCGCCAGCAGCAACAATAACTATGGCTACACCTTC | few | - | TRBJ1-2 | TRBV10-1
CASSFSSGWVNEQFF | TGTGCCAGTAGTTTCTCTAGCGGGTGGGTCAATGAGCAGTTCTTC | - | TRBD2 | TRBJ2-1 | TRBV19
CASSLVGEADSPLHF | TGTGCCAGCAGTTTAGTAGGGGAGGCGGATTCACCCCTCCACTTT | - | - | TRBJ1-6 | TRBV28
CASSYHRGPGELFF | TGTGCCAGCAGCTACCATAGGGGTCCCGGGGAGCTGTTTTTT | - | - | TRBJ2-2 | TRBV7-9
CASSLAPAGGTGELFF | TGTGCCAGCAGCTTAGCGCCAGCGGGAGGCACCGGGGAGCTGTTTTTT | few | TRBD2 | TRBJ2-2 | TRBV7-2